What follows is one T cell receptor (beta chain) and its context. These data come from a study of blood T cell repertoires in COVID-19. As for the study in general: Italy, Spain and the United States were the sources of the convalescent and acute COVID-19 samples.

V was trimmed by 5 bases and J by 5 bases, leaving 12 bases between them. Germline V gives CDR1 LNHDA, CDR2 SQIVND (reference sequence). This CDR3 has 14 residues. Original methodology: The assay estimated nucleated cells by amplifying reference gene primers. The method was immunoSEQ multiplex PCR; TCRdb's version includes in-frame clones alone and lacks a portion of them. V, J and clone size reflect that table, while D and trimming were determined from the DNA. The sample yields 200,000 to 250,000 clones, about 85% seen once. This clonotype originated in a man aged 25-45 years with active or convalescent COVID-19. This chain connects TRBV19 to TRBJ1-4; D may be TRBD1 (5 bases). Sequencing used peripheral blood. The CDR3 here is CASSLWGTNEKLFF. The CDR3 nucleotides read TGTGCCAGTAGTCTGTGGGGCACAAATGAAAAACTGTTTTTT.